The 3 T cell receptor beta chains below were found in one sample sequenced in a study of cytomegalovirus exposure and HLA in healthy donors. 13 Jbeta primers and 60 Vbeta primers were used for the PCR. The protocol was immunoSEQ multiplex PCR, while the TCRdb copy is restricted to in-frame clones and leaves out a portion. The sample has some 150,000 clones; over 60% are singletons. Sequencing was done on a sample of PBMCs. The receptors originated from a young woman in good health and CMV-seropositive.

V and J are TRBV4-1 and TRBJ2-1; the match to TRBD1 covers 9 bases. The CDR3 contains 14 residues. Germline trimming cut 4 bases from V and 4 bases from J; bases unmatched to any gene: 2. Per germline, CDR1 MGHRA and CDR2 YSYEKL. CDR3 residues: CASSPTGGYNEQFF. CDR3 in DNA: TGCGCCAGCAGCCCGACAGGGGGGTACAATGAGCAGTTCTTC.

This chain links TRBV2 with TRBJ1-2, with 10 bases lining up with TRBD1. CDR1 is SNHLY, CDR2 FYNNEI, per germline. The CDR3 has 14 residues. With 7 bases clipped from V and 4 bases from J, the junction kept 6 bases outside the gene matches. The CDR3 sequence is CASKTGGTVYGYTF. CDR3 sequence (DNA): TGTGCCAGCAAGACAGGGGGCACTGTCTATGGCTACACCTTC.

The rearrangement joins TRBV7-9 to TRBJ2-4, with D perhaps TRBD2 (5 bases). Between the trimmed V and J ends, which lost 0 bases and 6 bases, there was a span of 12 bases. This CDR3 comprises 15 residues. CDR1 SEHNR and CDR2 FQNEAQ come from the germline V gene (reference sequence). Here the CDR3 reads CASSLARAGINIQYF. DNA for the CDR3: TGTGCCAGCAGCTTAGCGCGTGCCGGGATAAACATTCAGTACTTC. Full variable domain (missing parts from reference TRBV7-9 and TRBJ2-4): DTGVSQNPRHKITKRGQNVTFRCDPISEHNRLYWYRQTLGQGPEFLTYFQNEAQLEKSRLLSDRFSAERPKGSFSTLEIQRTEQGDSAMYLCASSLARAGINIQYFGAGTRLSVL.